This entry describes one T cell receptor (beta chain). Its antigen is still unknown. Splitting of CD4+ cells produced CD45RA+ naive and CD45RA-negative memory subsets. The data belong to a study of shared clonotypes between healthy human individuals. The assay used deep level. Measured with immunoSEQ multiplex PCR; TCRdb has only the in-frame clones, and not every one. The sample lists 2 million to 3 million clones; approximately 93% were seen once. Notes on the study in general: With a handful of donors compared, around 5% of naive CD4 clonotypes were shared. Clonotypes not shared had lower generation probabilities than those common to all four donors.

V was trimmed by 10 bases and J by 0 bases, leaving 12 bases between them. This CDR3 comprises 13 residues. The V gene's germline CDR1 is SNHLY and CDR2 FYNNEI. The specimen was naive CD4+ T cells from PBMCs. Subset defined: CD45RA+ positively selected. The chain couples TRBV2 to TRBJ1-1; possibly TRBD1 for D (6 bases). The source of this sequence is a man in his late teens or twenties in good health. Some clones in this sample may be carry-over from other donors' samples. CDR3 amino acids: CAMRQALNTEAFF. The CDR3 DNA reads as TGTGCCATGAGACAGGCCTTGAACACTGAAGCTTTCTTT.